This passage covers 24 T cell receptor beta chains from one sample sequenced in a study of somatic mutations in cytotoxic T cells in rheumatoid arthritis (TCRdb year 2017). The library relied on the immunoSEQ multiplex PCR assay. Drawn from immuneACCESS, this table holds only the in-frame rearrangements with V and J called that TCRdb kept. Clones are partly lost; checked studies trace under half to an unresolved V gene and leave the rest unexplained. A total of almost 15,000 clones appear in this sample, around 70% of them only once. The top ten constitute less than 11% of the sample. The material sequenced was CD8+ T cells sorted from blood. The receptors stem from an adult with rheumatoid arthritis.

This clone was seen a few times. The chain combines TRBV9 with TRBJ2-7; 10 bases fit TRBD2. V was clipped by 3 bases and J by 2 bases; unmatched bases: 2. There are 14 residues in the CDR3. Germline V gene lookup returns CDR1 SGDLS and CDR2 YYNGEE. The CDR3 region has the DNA TGTGCCAGCAGCGGCGGGACTAGCGCCTACGAGCAGTACTTC. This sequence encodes CASSGGTSAYEQYF. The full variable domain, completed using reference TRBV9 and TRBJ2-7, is DSGVTQTPKHLITATGQRVTLRCSPRSGDLSVYWYQQSLDQGLQFLIQYYNGEERAKGNILERFSAQQFPDLHSELNLSSLELGDSALYFCASSGGTSAYEQYFGPGTRLTVT.

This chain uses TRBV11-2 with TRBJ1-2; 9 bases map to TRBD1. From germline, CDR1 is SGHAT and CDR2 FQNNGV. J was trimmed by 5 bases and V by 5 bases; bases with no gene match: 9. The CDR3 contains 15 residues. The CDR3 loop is CASSPGGTGFYGYTF. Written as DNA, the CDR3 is TGTGCCAGCAGCCCAGGAGGGACAGGGTTTTATGGCTACACCTTC.

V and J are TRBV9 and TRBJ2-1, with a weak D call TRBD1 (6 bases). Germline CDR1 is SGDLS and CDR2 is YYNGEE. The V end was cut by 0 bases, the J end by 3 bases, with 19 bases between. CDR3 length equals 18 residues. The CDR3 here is CASSVASDQGHFYNEQFF. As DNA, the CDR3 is TGTGCCAGCAGCGTAGCTTCAGACCAGGGACATTTCTACAATGAGCAGTTCTTC.

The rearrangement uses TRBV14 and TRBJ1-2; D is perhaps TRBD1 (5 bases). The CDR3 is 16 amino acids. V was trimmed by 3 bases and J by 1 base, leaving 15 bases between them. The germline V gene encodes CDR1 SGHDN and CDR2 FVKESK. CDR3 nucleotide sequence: TGTGCCAGCAGCCACGGCAGAGACAGTTTTAACTATGGCTACACCTTC. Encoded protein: CASSHGRDSFNYGYTF. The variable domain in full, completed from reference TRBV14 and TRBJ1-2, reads EAGVTQFPSHSVIEKGQTVTLRCDPISGHDNLYWYRRVMGKEIKFLLHFVKESKQDESGMPNNRFLAERTGGTYSTLKVQPAELEDSGVYFCASSHGRDSFNYGYTFGSGTRLTVV.

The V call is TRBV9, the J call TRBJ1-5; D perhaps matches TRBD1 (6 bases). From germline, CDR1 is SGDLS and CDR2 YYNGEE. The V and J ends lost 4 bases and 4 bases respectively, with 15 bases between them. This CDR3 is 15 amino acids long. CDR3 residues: CASSSNRDTNQPQHF. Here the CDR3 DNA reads TGTGCCAGCAGCTCTAACCGGGACACGAATCAGCCCCAGCATTTT.

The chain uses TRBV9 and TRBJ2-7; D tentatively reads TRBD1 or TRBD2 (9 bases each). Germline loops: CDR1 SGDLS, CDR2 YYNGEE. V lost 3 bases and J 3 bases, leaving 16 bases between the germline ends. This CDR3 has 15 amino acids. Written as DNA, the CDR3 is TGTGCCAGCAGCGCTAGCGGGACAGGGTTCTACGAGCAGTACTTC. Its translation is CASSASGTGFYEQYF.

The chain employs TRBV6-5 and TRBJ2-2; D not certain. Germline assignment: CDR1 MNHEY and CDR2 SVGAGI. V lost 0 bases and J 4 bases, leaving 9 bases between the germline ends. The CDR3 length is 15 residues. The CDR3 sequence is CASSYSSLGTGELFF. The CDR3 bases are TGTGCCAGCAGTTACTCCTCGTTGGGCACCGGGGAGCTGTTTTTT.

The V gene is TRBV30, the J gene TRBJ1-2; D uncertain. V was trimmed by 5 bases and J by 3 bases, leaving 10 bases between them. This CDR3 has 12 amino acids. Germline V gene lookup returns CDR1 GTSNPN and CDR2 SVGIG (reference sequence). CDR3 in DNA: TGTGCCTGGGGGAGTTCAGACTATGGCTACACCTTC. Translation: CAWGSSDYGYTF.

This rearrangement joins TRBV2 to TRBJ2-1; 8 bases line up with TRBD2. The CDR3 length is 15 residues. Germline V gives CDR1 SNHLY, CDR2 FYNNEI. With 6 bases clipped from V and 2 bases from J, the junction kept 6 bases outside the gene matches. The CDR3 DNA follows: TGTGCCAGCAGAGAGAGCGGGGGAGCCTACAATGAGCAGTTCTTC. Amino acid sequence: CASRESGGAYNEQFF.

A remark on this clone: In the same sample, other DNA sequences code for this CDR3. This CDR3 reads CASSQEQGVPSYEQYF. The CDR3 nucleotides are TGTGCCAGCAGCCAGGAGCAGGGGGTCCCCTCCTACGAGCAGTACTTC. The V gene is TRBV4-2, the J gene TRBJ2-7, with 7 positions matching TRBD1. CDR1 and CDR2 from the germline V gene are LGHNA and YNFKEQ. The CDR3 consists of 16 residues. V dropped 3 bases and J dropped 0; count of bases not matched to a gene: 8.

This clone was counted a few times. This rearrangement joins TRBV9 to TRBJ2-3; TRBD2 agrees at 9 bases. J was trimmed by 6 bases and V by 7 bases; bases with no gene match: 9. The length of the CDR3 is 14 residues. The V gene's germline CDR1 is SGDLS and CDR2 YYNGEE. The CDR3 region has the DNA TGTGCCAGCGGGAGCGGGGGGCCGCGTGATACGCAGTATTTT. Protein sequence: CASGSGGPRDTQYF.

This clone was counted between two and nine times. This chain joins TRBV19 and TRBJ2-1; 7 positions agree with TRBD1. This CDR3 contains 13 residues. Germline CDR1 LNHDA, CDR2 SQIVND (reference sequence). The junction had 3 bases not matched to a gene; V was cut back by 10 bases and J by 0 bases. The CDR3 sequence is CATGQVSYNEQFF. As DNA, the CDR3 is TGTGCCACCGGACAGGTCTCCTACAATGAGCAGTTCTTC.

CDR3: CASSDLAGAYNEQFF. Here the CDR3 DNA reads TGTGCCAGCAGTGATCTAGCGGGGGCCTACAATGAGCAGTTCTTC. The chain joins TRBV6-6 to TRBJ2-1; 10 bases map to TRBD2. Losses at the gene ends were 5 bases for V and 2 bases for J; bases not matched to a gene: 3. Germline CDR1 is MNHNY and CDR2 is SVGAGI (reference sequence). This CDR3 region has 15 residues.

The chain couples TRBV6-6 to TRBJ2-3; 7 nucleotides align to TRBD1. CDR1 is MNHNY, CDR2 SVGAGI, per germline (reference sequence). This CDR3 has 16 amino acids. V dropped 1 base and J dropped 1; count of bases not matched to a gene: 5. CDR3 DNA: TGTGCCAGCAGTTACTTTTACAGGGGTGGCACAGATACGCAGTATTTT. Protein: CASSYFYRGGTDTQYF.

CDR3 in DNA: TGTGCCAGCAGCTTGGGTGGGATTACGCAGTATTTT. It codes for CASSLGGITQYF. The chain recombines TRBV5-6 with TRBJ2-3; D remains ambiguous. There are 12 residues in the CDR3. V lost 0 bases, J lost 8 bases, and 7 bases lay in between. Germline CDR1 reads SGHDT; CDR2 reads YYEEEE.

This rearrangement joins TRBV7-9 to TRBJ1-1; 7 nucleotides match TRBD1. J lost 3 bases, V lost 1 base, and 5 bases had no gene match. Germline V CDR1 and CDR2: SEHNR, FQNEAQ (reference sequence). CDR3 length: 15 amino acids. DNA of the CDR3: TGTGCCAGCAGCTTAGGACAGGGAGAGGACACTGAAGCTTTCTTT. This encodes CASSLGQGEDTEAFF. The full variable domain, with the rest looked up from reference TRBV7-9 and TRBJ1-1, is DTGVSQNPRHKITKRGQNVTFRCDPISEHNRLYWYRQTLGQGPEFLTYFQNEAQLEKSRLLSDRFSAERPKGSFSTLEIQRTEQGDSAMYLCASSLGQGEDTEAFFGQGTRLTVV.

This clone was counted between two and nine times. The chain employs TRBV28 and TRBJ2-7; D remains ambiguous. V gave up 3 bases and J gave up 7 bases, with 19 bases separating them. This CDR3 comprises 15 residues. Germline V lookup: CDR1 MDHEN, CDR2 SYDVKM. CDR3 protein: CASSLVYQSPPEQYF. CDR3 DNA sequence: TGTGCCAGCAGTTTGGTTTACCAAAGCCCCCCGGAGCAGTACTTC.

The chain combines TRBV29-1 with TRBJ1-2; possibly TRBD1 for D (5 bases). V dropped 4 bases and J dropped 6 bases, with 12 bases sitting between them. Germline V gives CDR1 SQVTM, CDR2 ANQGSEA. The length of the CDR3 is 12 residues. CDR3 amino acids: CSVVLGGDGYTF. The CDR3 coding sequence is TGCAGCGTTGTTCTGGGGGGGGATGGCTACACCTTC.

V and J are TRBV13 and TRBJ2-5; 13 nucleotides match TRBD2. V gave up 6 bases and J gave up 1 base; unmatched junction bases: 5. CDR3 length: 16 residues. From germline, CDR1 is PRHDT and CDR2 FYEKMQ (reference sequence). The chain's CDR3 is CASSGLAGALQETQYF. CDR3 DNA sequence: TGTGCCAGCAGTGGACTAGCGGGGGCCCTCCAAGAGACCCAGTACTTC.

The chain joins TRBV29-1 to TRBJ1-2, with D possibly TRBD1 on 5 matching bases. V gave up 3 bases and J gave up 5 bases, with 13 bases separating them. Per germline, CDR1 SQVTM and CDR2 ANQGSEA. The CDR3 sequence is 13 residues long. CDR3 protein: CSVDSGTDYGYTF. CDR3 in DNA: TGCAGCGTTGACTCCGGGACGGATTATGGCTACACCTTC.

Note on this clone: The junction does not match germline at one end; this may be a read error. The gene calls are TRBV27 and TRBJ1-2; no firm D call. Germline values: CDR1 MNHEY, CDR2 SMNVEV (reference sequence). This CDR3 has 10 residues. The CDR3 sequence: CPRKNYGYTF. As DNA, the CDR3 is TGTCCCAGAAAAAACTATGGCTACACCTTC.

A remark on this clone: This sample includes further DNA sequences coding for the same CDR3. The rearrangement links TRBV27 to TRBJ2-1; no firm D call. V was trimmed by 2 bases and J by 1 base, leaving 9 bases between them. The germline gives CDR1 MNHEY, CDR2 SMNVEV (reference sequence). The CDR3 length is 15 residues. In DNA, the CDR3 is TGTGCCAGCAGTTTAGGGGTAGGGTCCTACAATGAGCAGTTCTTC. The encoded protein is CASSLGVGSYNEQFF.

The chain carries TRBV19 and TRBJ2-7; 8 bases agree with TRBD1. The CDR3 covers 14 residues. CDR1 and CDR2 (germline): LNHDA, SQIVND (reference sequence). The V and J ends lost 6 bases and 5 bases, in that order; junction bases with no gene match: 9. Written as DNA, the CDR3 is TGTGCCAGTAGGGCCGGACAGGGTTTGGACGAGCAGTACTTC. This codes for CASRAGQGLDEQYF.

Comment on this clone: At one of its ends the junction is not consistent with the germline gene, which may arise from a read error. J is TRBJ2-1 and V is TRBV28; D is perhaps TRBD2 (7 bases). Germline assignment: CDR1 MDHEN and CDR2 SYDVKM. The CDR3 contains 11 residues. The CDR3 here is CASSAGAGLVF. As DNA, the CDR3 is TGTGCCAGCTCCGCGGGGGCGGGGTTGGTCTTC.